This note documents a single T cell receptor beta chain sequence. An input of 0.5 to 1 ug of RNA was subjected to reverse transcription using random hexamers. TCR beta CDR3 was amplified by immunoSEQ multiplex PCR. This amplification extended across 54 Vbeta and 13 Jbeta segments. Using its own MiXCR run on the immunoSEQ multiplex PCR reads, TCRdb lists one record per CDR3 protein. Among approximately 190,000 distinct CDR3 sequences listed, approximately 94% were seen once. This sample was taken from a study of CD8 T cells in Susac syndrome. The CDR3 is made up of 15 amino acids. The junction had 12 bases not matched to a gene; V was cut back by 5 bases and J by 6 bases. The germline gives CDR1 MNHEY, CDR2 SVGAGI.

This sequence originates from a human donor with Susac syndrome. Specimen: CD4+ T cells from PBMCs. This rearrangement joins TRBV6-5 to TRBJ1-2, with 7 bases identical to TRBD1. CDR3 in DNA: TGTGCCAGCAGTCGCCCCCGAACAGGGGAAAATGGCTACACCTTC. It yields the protein CASSRPRTGENGYTF.